Listed below are T cell receptor beta chains from one sample, sequenced in a study of tumor-infiltrating lymphocytes in primary liver carcinoma. TCRdb used MiXCR to reprocess the multiplex PCR reads, holding one entry per CDR3 protein. The data show 100,000 or so distinct CDR3 sequences, around 66% seen once. Sequencing was performed on liver tumor tissue from sampling region 2. The source of these receptors is a woman aged 55-70 years with primary liver carcinoma and hepatitis B virus infection. Both conserved end residues are part of each CDR3. Each record gives: J gene, V gene, CDR3 protein.

J: TRBJ1-1
V: TRBV29-1
CDR3: CGSRHSGTMNTGAFF

J: TRBJ1-1
V: TRBV10-2
CDR3: CASSAEVFASETFF

J: TRBJ1-5
V: TRBV10-3
CDR3: CAISTTNQPQHF

J: TRBJ2-4
V: TRBV7-9
CDR3: CASSPWLAVKNIQYF

J: TRBJ2-5
V: TRBV29-1
CDR3: CSVDYSSGSESEYF

J: TRBJ2-6
V: TRBV28
CDR3: CASSLWTSGANVLTF

J: TRBJ2-3
V: TRBV6-5
CDR3: CASNPEGPTDTQYF

J: TRBJ1-5
V: TRBV28
CDR3: CAAKSPNQPQHF

J: TRBJ2-7
V: TRBV2
CDR3: CASSEGEGGPYEQYF

J: TRBJ2-1
V: TRBV6-4
CDR3: CASSEGLAGDNEQFF

J: TRBJ2-7
V: TRBV7-8
CDR3: CASSLAPSGTYEQYF

J: TRBJ2-1
V: TRBV11-2
CDR3: CASSLGVNSYNDQFF

J: TRBJ2-5
V: TRBV6-6
CDR3: CASSYSRTGGETQYF

J: TRBJ2-3
V: TRBV11-3
CDR3: CASSLSFRSLRTDAQYF

J: TRBJ1-2
V: TRBV11-3
CDR3: CASGLATVLYGYTF

J: TRBJ2-2
V: TRBV29-1
CDR3: CSSLTGEAGELFF

J: TRBJ2-7
V: TRBV11-2
CDR3: CASSPLLNYEQYF

J: TRBJ2-3
V: TRBV28
CDR3: CASSTQGEGYGTNTQYF

J: TRBJ2-7
V: TRBV11-2
CDR3: CASSLGGAGVLYEQYF

J: TRBJ2-1
V: TRBV4-1
CDR3: CASSQAEGSYNEHLF

J: TRBJ2-3
V: TRBV7-8
CDR3: CASSLRLSGGSTDTRYF

J: TRBJ2-7
V: TRBV20-1
CDR3: CSARRRVDEPEQYF

J: TRBJ2-2
V: TRBV18
CDR3: CASSPPTSGRAGELFF

J: TRBJ1-4
V: TRBV6-1
CDR3: CASEPGQGNEKLFF

J: TRBJ2-2
V: TRBV5-5
CDR3: CASSPSTGFTGELFF

J: TRBJ2-7
V: TRBV5-4
CDR3: CASSPDPAAYYQYF

J: TRBJ2-4
V: TRBV12-3/TRBV12-4
CDR3: CASSLGEKNIQYF

J: TRBJ1-5
V: TRBV10-2
CDR3: CASSEPLPEWGQPQHF

J: TRBJ1-2
V: TRBV10-2
CDR3: CASSRGGAADYGYTF

J: TRBJ1-5
V: TRBV12-3/TRBV12-4
CDR3: CASRPTGPNQPRHF

J: TRBJ2-7
V: TRBV5-4
CDR3: CASSHMDRYEQYF

J: TRBJ1-1
V: TRBV4-1
CDR3: CASSRDRFNTEAFF

J: TRBJ2-3
V: TRBV6-1
CDR3: CASSEATGGTDTQYF

J: TRBJ2-7
V: TRBV2
CDR3: CASSSGEGASEQYF

J: TRBJ2-3
V: TRBV11-2
CDR3: CASSLSTNRDTQYF

J: TRBJ2-7
V: TRBV11-1
CDR3: CASSRGWRRTYEQYF

J: TRBJ2-2
V: TRBV6-2/TRBV6-3
CDR3: CTSRGALGLGNTRELFF

J: TRBJ2-3
V: TRBV11-2
CDR3: CASSYMPGARGTDTQYF

J: TRBJ2-1
V: TRBV6-1
CDR3: CASNLDRAGANEQFF

J: TRBJ2-7
V: TRBV29-1
CDR3: CSVIALGLAAYEQYF

J: TRBJ2-1
V: TRBV4-1
CDR3: CTSSRDYCNEQFF

J: TRBJ2-1
V: TRBV11-2
CDR3: CAISLGTSGYNGQFF

J: TRBJ2-3
V: TRBV5-5
CDR3: CDSGLGVAGVADTQYF

J: -
V: TRBV11-3
CDR3: CASSLGFGGPSYREQFF

J: TRBJ2-3
V: TRBV29-1
CDR3: CSVLTREPDTQYF

J: TRBJ2-3
V: TRBV6-1
CDR3: CAGSEVQTDTQYF

J: TRBJ2-7
V: TRBV20-1
CDR3: CSASGLAGGEQYF

J: TRBJ2-5
V: TRBV7-9
CDR3: CASSPTLGRETQYF

J: TRBJ1-2
V: TRBV28
CDR3: CASSLGNRGRGGYTF

J: TRBJ2-1
V: TRBV30
CDR3: CAWRRLNNEQLF

J: TRBJ2-7
V: TRBV6-5
CDR3: CASVSNGSFEQYF

J: TRBJ2-7
V: TRBV6-1
CDR3: CASSTTGARASYEQYF

J: TRBJ2-1
V: TRBV30
CDR3: CAWSVTSGLYNEQFF

J: TRBJ2-1
V: TRBV5-1
CDR3: CASSPTLTGSSYNEQVF

J: TRBJ2-5
V: TRBV28
CDR3: CASTQGGSETHYF